The rows below give T cell receptor beta chains drawn from one sample of a study of blood T cell repertoires in COVID-19. Only in-frame clones appear in the TCRdb table, and some are missing; sequencing was by immunoSEQ multiplex PCR. The sample comprises 96,000 or so clones, roughly four fifths of which are singletons, and around 5.2% rests with the top ten. Material for sequencing was peripheral blood. These receptors came from a man aged 80 or over with COVID-19, enrolled during active disease. Both conserved end residues are part of each CDR3. A D gene is named only where the DNA matches it firmly. A row's size may be missing; if present it is once, few, many or a size class.

D gene: TRBD2
J gene: TRBJ2-1
V gene: TRBV9
CDR3 length: 16
clone size: -
CDR3 protein: CASSVGRSGRSNEQFF
CDR3 DNA: TGTGCCAGCAGCGTAGGTCGTAGCGGGAGGTCCAATGAGCAGTTCTTC

D gene: -
J gene: TRBJ2-2
V gene: TRBV19
CDR3 length: 14
clone size: -
CDR3 protein: CASSGTINTGELFF
CDR3 DNA: TGTGCCAGTAGTGGAACTATAAACACCGGGGAGCTGTTTTTT

D gene: -
J gene: TRBJ2-1
V gene: TRBV4-2
CDR3 length: 16
clone size: -
CDR3 protein: CASSQTAGRGSNEQFF
CDR3 DNA: TGTGCCAGCAGCCAAACTGCGGGCAGGGGTAGCAATGAGCAGTTCTTC

D gene: -
J gene: TRBJ2-5
V gene: TRBV19
CDR3 length: 16
clone size: -
CDR3 protein: CASSRTARGATETQYF
CDR3 DNA: TGTGCCAGTAGTAGAACGGCCAGGGGGGCAACGGAGACCCAGTACTTC

D gene: -
J gene: TRBJ1-1
V gene: TRBV3-1/TRBV3-2
CDR3 length: 14
clone size: -
CDR3 protein: CASSRRIMNTEAFF
CDR3 DNA: TGTGCCAGCAGCCGCAGGATCATGAACACTGAAGCTTTCTTT

D gene: TRBD2
J gene: TRBJ2-3
V gene: TRBV5-1
CDR3 length: 19
clone size: medium-sized
CDR3 protein: CASSLFVAGGALSTDTQYF
CDR3 DNA: TGCGCCAGCAGCTTGTTCGTAGCGGGGGGTGCCCTGAGCACAGATACGCAGTATTTT

D gene: TRBD1
J gene: TRBJ1-4
V gene: TRBV18
CDR3 length: 16
clone size: -
CDR3 protein: CASSSDRGRTNEKLFF
CDR3 DNA: TGTGCCAGCTCCTCGGACAGGGGGCGAACAAATGAAAAACTGTTTTTT

D gene: -
J gene: TRBJ2-2
V gene: TRBV29-1
CDR3 length: 13
clone size: few
CDR3 protein: CSVVGHNTGELFF
CDR3 DNA: TGCAGCGTTGTGGGACACAACACCGGGGAGCTGTTTTTT

D gene: -
J gene: TRBJ2-5
V gene: TRBV3-1/TRBV3-2
CDR3 length: 15
clone size: -
CDR3 protein: CASSQGRLGGETQYF
CDR3 DNA: TGTGCCAGCAGCCAAGGGAGGCTAGGCGGGGAGACCCAGTACTTC

D gene: TRBD2
J gene: TRBJ2-1
V gene: TRBV7-3
CDR3 length: 15
clone size: few
CDR3 protein: CASSLSSGTYNEQFF
CDR3 DNA: TGTGCCAGCAGCTTGTCTAGCGGGACCTACAATGAGCAGTTCTTC

D gene: -
J gene: TRBJ1-1
V gene: TRBV21-1
CDR3 length: 15
clone size: -
CDR3 protein: CASSKGSGGNTEAFF
CDR3 DNA: TGTGCCAGCAGCAAAGGGTCAGGGGGAAACACTGAAGCTTTCTTT

D gene: TRBD2
J gene: TRBJ2-1
V gene: TRBV28
CDR3 length: 15
clone size: -
CDR3 protein: CASSPSGGGYNEQFF
CDR3 DNA: TGTGCCAGCAGTCCCAGCGGGGGGGGTTACAATGAGCAGTTCTTC

D gene: TRBD1
J gene: TRBJ1-6
V gene: TRBV25-1
CDR3 length: 16
clone size: -
CDR3 protein: CASSDSRQGLNSPLHF
CDR3 DNA: TGTGCCAGCAGTGACAGCAGACAGGGACTCAATTCACCCCTCCACTTT

D gene: -
J gene: TRBJ1-5
V gene: TRBV5-5
CDR3 length: 14
clone size: -
CDR3 protein: CASSIYRDDQPQHF
CDR3 DNA: TGTGCCAGCAGCATCTACAGGGACGATCAGCCCCAGCATTTT

D gene: -
J gene: TRBJ1-5
V gene: TRBV21-1
CDR3 length: 16
clone size: -
CDR3 protein: CASRTGEGNSNQPQHF
CDR3 DNA: TGTGCCAGCAGAACAGGGGAAGGGAATAGCAATCAGCCCCAGCATTTT

D gene: -
J gene: TRBJ2-7
V gene: TRBV2
CDR3 length: 15
clone size: -
CDR3 protein: CASSEQWEVPYEQYF
CDR3 DNA: TGTGCCAGCAGTGAACAGTGGGAGGTACCCTACGAGCAGTACTTC

D gene: -
J gene: TRBJ2-2
V gene: TRBV19
CDR3 length: 12
clone size: -
CDR3 protein: CASSWETGELFF
CDR3 DNA: TGTGCCAGTAGTTGGGAGACCGGGGAGCTGTTTTTT

D gene: TRBD2
J gene: TRBJ2-7
V gene: TRBV5-7
CDR3 length: 16
clone size: -
CDR3 protein: CASSLVLAPPSYEQYF
CDR3 DNA: TGTGCCAGCAGCTTGGTACTAGCGCCTCCCTCCTACGAGCAGTACTTC

D gene: TRBD1
J gene: TRBJ2-3
V gene: TRBV7-7
CDR3 length: 17
clone size: -
CDR3 protein: CASSLGGQGAMTDTQYF
CDR3 DNA: TGTGCTAGCAGCTTAGGGGGACAGGGGGCGATGACAGATACGCAGTATTTT

D gene: -
J gene: TRBJ2-4
V gene: TRBV29-1
CDR3 length: 15
clone size: once
CDR3 protein: CSVEQGINAKNIQYF
CDR3 DNA: TGCAGCGTTGAACAGGGGATAAATGCCAAAAACATTCAGTACTTC

D gene: TRBD2
J gene: TRBJ2-5
V gene: TRBV2
CDR3 length: 15
clone size: -
CDR3 protein: CASSYSGLEGQTQYF
CDR3 DNA: TGTGCCAGCAGCTATAGCGGGTTAGAGGGGCAGACCCAGTACTTC

D gene: -
J gene: TRBJ1-2
V gene: TRBV14
CDR3 length: 15
clone size: -
CDR3 protein: CASSQESPAGGGYTF
CDR3 DNA: TGTGCCAGCAGCCAAGAAAGCCCGGCGGGCGGAGGCTACACCTTC

D gene: -
J gene: TRBJ1-1
V gene: TRBV6-2/TRBV6-3
CDR3 length: 14
clone size: -
CDR3 protein: CASSYSTGLDEAFF
CDR3 DNA: TGTGCCAGCAGTTACTCCACGGGTCTGGATGAAGCTTTCTTT

D gene: -
J gene: TRBJ1-3
V gene: TRBV1
CDR3 length: 14
clone size: -
CDR3 protein: CTSSQTGGCNTIYF
CDR3 DNA: TGCACCAGCAGCCAAACAGGGGGGTGCAACACCATATATTTT

D gene: -
J gene: TRBJ2-2
V gene: TRBV18
CDR3 length: 14
clone size: -
CDR3 protein: CASSPIGAAGELFF
CDR3 DNA: TGTGCCAGCTCACCGATAGGGGCGGCCGGGGAGCTGTTTTTT